The following is a TCR beta chain sequence with its context. The antigen remains undetermined. These data belong to a study of cytomegalovirus exposure and HLA in healthy donors. Findings and caveats of the study: The authors enumerated around 150 TCR beta chains as linked to cytomegalovirus. Reportedly, diagnosis of cytomegalovirus status by the classifier showed high specificity and sensitivity.

V was clipped by 8 bases and J by 3 bases, with 25 bases between them. The CDR3 is made up of 18 amino acids. CDR1 and CDR2 from the germline V gene are MNHEY and SMNVEV (reference sequence). TCRdb's table, derived via immunoSEQ multiplex PCR, lists solely in-frame clones and lacks some. The sample records about 110,000 clones, more than 70% being singletons. The sequence was obtained from a woman under 30 in good health and CMV-seronegative. Sequenced: PBMCs. The chain carries TRBV27 and TRBJ1-4; D might be TRBD1 (6 bases). The CDR3 sequence: CASALMKGDHTANEKLFF. The CDR3, as DNA: TGTGCCAGCGCTCTTATGAAGGGGGACCATACAGCTAATGAAAAACTGTTTTTT.